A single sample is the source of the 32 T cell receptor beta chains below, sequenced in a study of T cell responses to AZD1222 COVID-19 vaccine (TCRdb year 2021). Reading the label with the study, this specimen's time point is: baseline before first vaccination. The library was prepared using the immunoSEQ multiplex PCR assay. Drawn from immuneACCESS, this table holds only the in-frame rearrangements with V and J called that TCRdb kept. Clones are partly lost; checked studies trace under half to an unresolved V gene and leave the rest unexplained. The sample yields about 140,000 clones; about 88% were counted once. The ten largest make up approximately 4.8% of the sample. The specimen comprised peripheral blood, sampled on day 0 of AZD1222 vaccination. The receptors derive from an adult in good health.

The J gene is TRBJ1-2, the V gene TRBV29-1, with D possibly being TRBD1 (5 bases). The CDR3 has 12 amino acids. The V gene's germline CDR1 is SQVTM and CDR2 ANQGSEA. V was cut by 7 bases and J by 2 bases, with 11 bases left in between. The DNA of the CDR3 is TGCAGCGCACCGACAGAAAACTATGGCTACACCTTC. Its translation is CSAPTENYGYTF.

CDR3 nucleotide sequence: TGTGCCTGGAGTGTACTGGGGGGGAGTGGGACTGAAGCTTTCTTT. Encoded protein: CAWSVLGGSGTEAFF. This sequence joins TRBV30 and TRBJ1-1; TRBD1 is a possible D gene (5 bases). Germline CDR1 reads GTSNPN; CDR2 reads SVGIG (reference sequence). Trimming removed 0 bases at V and 5 bases at J, with 16 bases between. The CDR3 runs to 15 residues.

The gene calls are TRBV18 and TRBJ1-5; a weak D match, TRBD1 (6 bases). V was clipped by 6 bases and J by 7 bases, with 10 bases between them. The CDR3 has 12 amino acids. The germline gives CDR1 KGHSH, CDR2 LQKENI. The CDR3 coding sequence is TGTGCCAGCTCGGCGACAGGACAGCCCCAGCATTTT. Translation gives CASSATGQPQHF.

The CDR3 is CASSIYGHSSGNTIYF. CDR3 nucleotides: TGTGCCAGTAGTATTTACGGGCATAGCTCTGGAAACACCATATATTTT. The J gene is TRBJ1-3, the V gene TRBV19; D is unresolved. This CDR3 has 16 amino acids. Germline assignment: CDR1 LNHDA and CDR2 SQIVND (reference sequence). Deletions cut 3 bases from V and 0 bases from J, with 12 bases between.

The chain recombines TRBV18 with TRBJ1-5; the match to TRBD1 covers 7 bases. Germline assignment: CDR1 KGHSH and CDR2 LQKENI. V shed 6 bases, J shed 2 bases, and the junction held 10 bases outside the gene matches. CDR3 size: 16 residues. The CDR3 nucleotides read TGTGCCAGCTCGGGGAACAGGGGAGATGGCAATCAGCCCCAGCATTTT. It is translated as CASSGNRGDGNQPQHF.

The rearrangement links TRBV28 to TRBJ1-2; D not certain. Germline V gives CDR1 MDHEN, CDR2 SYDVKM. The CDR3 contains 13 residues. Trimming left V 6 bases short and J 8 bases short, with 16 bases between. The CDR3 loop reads CASRPPSWRGYTF. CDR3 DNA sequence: TGTGCCAGCAGGCCTCCAAGTTGGAGGGGCTACACCTTC.

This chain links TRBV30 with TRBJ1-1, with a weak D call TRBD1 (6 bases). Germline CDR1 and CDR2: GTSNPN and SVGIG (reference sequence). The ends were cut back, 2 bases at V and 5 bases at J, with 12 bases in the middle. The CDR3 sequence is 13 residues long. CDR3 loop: CAWSITGFTEAFF. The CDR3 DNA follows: TGTGCCTGGAGTATTACAGGGTTTACTGAAGCTTTCTTT. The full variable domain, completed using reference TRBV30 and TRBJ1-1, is SQTIHQWPATLVQPVGSPLSLECTVEGTSNPNLYWYRQAAGRGLQLLFYSVGIGQISSEVPQNLSASRPQDRQFILSSKKLLLSDSGFYLCAWSITGFTEAFFGQGTRLTVV.

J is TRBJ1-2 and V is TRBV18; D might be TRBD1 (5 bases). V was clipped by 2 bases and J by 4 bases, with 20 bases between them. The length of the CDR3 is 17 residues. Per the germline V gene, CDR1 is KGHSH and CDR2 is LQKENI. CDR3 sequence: CASSPADSPPLGYGYTF. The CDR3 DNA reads TGTGCCAGCTCACCAGCCGACAGCCCTCCCTTGGGCTATGGCTACACCTTC. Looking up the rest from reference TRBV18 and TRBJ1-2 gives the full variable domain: NAGVMQNPRHLVRRRGQEARLRCSPMKGHSHVYWYRQLPEEGLKFMVYLQKENIIDESGMPKERFSAEFPKEGPSILRIQQVVRGDSAAYFCASSPADSPPLGYGYTFGSGTRLTVV.

CDR3 region: CASSVGEGRGYEQYF. DNA for the CDR3: TGTGCCAGCAGCGTGGGTGAAGGGAGAGGGTACGAGCAGTACTTC. V and J are TRBV5-4 and TRBJ2-7, with D maybe TRBD2 (5 bases). V was shortened by 4 bases and J by 4 bases, with 18 bases between the two germline ends. The germline gives CDR1 SGHNT, CDR2 YYREEE (reference sequence). The CDR3 runs to 15 residues.

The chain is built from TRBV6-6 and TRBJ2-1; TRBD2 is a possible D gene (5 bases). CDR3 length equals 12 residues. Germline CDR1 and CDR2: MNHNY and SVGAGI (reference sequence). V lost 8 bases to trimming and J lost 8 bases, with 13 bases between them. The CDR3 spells CASSHRRDEQFF. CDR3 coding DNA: TGTGCCAGCTCACATAGGCGGGATGAGCAGTTCTTC.

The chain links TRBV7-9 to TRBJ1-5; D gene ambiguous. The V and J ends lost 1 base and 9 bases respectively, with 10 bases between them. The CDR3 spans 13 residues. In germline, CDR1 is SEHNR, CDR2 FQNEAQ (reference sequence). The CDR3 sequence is CASSLVAGGPQHF. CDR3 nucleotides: TGTGCCAGCAGCTTAGTCGCCGGTGGGCCCCAGCATTTT.

CDR3 bases: TGTGCCAGCAGCTACGGGACACTTAGCACAGATACGCAGTATTTT. This gives the protein CASSYGTLSTDTQYF. The gene calls are TRBV9 and TRBJ2-3; maybe TRBD1 (6 bases). With 4 bases removed from V and 0 bases from J, the gap between germline ends came to 12 bases. The germline V gene encodes CDR1 SGDLS and CDR2 YYNGEE. The CDR3 is made up of 15 amino acids.

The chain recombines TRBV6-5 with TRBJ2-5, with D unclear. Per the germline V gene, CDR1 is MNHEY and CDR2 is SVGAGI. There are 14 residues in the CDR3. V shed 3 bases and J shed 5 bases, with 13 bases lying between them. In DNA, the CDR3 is TGTGCCAGCAGTTATGGAAGGAGAGTGGAGACCCAGTACTTC. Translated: CASSYGRRVETQYF.

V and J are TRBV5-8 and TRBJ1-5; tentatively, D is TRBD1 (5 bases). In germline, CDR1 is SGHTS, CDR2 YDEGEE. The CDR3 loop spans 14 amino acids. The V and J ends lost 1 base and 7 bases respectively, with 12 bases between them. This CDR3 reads CASSLKEGWQPQHF. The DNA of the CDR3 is TGTGCCAGCAGCTTGAAGGAGGGGTGGCAGCCCCAGCATTTT.

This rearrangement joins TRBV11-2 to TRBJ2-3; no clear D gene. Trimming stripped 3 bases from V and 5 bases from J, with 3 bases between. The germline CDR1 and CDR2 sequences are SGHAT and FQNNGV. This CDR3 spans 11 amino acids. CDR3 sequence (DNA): TGTGCCAGCAGCTTGAGAGATACGCAGTATTTT. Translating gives CASSLRDTQYF.

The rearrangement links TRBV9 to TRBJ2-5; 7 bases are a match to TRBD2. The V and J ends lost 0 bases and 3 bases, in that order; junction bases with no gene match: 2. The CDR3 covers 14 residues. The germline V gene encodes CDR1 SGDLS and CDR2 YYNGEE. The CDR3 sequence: CASSVGAGKETQYF. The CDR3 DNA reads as TGTGCCAGCAGCGTAGGAGCGGGGAAAGAGACCCAGTACTTC. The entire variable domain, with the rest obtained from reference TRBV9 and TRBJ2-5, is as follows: DSGVTQTPKHLITATGQRVTLRCSPRSGDLSVYWYQQSLDQGLQFLIQYYNGEERAKGNILERFSAQQFPDLHSELNLSSLELGDSALYFCASSVGAGKETQYFGPGTRLLVL.

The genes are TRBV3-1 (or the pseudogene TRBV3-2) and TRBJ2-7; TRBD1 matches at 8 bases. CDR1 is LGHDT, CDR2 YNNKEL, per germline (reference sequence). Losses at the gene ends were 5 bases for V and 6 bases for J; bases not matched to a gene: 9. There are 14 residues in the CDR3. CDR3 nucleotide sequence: TGTGCCAGCAGCGGACGTACAGGGGGGAGCGAGCAGTACTTC. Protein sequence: CASSGRTGGSEQYF.

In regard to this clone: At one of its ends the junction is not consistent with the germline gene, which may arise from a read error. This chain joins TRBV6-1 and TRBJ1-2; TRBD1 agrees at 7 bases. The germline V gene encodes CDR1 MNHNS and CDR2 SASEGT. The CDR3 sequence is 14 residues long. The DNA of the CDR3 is TGTGCCAGCAGAGAAGCAGGGGGAAACTATGGCTACACCTTC. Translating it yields CASREAGGNYGYTF.

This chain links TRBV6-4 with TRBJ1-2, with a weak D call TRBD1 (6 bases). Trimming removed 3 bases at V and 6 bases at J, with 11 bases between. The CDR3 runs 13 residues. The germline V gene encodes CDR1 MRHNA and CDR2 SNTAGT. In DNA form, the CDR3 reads TGTGCCAGCAGTGATGGGACATACAATGGCTACACCTTC. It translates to CASSDGTYNGYTF.

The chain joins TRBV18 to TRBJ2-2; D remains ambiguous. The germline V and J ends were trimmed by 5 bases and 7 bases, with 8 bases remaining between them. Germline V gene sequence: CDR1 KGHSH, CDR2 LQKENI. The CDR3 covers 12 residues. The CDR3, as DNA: TGTGCCAGCTCATCGAGCAGCGGGGAGCTGTTTTTT. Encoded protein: CASSSSSGELFF.

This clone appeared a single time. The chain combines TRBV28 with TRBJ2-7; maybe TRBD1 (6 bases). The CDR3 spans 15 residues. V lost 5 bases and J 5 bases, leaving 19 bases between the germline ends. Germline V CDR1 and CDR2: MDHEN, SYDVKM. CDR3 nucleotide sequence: TGTGCCAGCAGTAGGGTCGGAAAGGGGGTCCACGAGCAGTACTTC. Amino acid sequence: CASSRVGKGVHEQYF.

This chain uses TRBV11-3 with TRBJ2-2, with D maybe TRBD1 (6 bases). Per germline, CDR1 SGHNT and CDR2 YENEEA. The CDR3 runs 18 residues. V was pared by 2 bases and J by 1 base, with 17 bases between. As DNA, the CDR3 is TGTGCCAGCAGCTTAAACTCCCGGACAGAGGTGAACACCGGGGAGCTGTTTTTT. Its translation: CASSLNSRTEVNTGELFF. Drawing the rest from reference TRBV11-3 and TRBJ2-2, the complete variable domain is EAGVVQSPRYKIIEKKQPVAFWCNPISGHNTLYWYLQNLGQGPELLIRYENEEAVDDSQLPKDRFSAERLKGVDSTLKIQPAELGDSAVYLCASSLNSRTEVNTGELFFGEGSRLTVL.

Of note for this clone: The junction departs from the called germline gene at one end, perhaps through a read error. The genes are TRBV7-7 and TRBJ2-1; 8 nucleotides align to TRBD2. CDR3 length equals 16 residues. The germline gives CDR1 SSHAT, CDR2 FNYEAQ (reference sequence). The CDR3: CASSLGWTGGATEQFF. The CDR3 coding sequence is TGTGCTAGCAGCTTAGGGTGGACGGGGGGGGCTACCGAGCAGTTCTTC.

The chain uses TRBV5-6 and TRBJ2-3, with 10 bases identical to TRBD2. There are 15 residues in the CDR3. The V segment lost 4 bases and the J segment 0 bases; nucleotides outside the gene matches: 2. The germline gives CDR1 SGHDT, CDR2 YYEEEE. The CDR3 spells CASSQAGGSTDTQYF. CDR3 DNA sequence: TGTGCCAGCAGCCAAGCGGGGGGGAGCACAGATACGCAGTATTTT.

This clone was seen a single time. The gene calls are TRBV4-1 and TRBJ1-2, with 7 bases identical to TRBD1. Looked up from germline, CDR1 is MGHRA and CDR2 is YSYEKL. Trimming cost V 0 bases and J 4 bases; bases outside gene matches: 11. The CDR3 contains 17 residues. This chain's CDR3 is CASSQDLTGPPPYGYTF. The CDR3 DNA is TGCGCCAGCAGCCAAGACCTGACAGGGCCTCCTCCCTATGGCTACACCTTC.

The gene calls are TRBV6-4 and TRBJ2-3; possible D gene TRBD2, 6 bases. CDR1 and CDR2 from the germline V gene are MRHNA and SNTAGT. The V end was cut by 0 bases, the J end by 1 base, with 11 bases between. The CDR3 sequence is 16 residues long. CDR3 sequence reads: CASSDSAEGGTDTQYF. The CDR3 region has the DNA TGTGCCAGCAGTGACTCCGCGGAGGGAGGCACAGATACGCAGTATTTT.

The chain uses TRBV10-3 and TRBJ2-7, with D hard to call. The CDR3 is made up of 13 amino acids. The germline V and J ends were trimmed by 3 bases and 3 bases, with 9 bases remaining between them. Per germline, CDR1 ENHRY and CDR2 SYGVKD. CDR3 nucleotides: TGTGCCATCAGTGAAAGTGAGAGCTACGAGCAGTACTTC. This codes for CAISESESYEQYF.

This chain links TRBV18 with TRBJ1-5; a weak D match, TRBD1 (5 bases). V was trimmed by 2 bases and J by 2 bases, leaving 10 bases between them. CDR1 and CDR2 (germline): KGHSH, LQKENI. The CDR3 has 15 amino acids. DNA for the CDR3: TGTGCCAGCTCACCATCCGGGGCAGGCAATCAGCCCCAGCATTTT. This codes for CASSPSGAGNQPQHF.

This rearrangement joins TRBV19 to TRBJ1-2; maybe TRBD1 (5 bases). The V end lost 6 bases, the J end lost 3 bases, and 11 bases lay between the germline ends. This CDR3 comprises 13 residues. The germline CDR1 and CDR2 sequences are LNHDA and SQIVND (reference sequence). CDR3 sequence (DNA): TGTGCCAGTAGCTACCGGGACGACTATGGCTACACCTTC. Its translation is CASSYRDDYGYTF.

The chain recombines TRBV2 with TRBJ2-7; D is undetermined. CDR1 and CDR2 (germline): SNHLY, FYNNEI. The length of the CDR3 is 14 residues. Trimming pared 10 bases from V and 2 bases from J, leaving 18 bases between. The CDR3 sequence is CATKKWIDAYEQYF. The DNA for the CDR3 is TGTGCCACCAAGAAGTGGATTGATGCCTACGAGCAGTACTTC.

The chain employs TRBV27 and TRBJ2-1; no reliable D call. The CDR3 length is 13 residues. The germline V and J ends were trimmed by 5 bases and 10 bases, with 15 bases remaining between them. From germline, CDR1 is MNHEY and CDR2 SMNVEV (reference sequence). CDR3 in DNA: TGTGCCAGCAGTGTAAGGGTTTACAGAGAGCAGTTCTTC. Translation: CASSVRVYREQFF.

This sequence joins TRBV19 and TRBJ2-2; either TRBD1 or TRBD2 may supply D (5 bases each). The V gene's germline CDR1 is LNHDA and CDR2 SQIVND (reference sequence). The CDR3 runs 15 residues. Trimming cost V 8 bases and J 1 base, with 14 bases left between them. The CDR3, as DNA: TGTGCCAGTCAGACCGGGACGGTGAACACCGGGGAGCTGTTTTTT. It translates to CASQTGTVNTGELFF.